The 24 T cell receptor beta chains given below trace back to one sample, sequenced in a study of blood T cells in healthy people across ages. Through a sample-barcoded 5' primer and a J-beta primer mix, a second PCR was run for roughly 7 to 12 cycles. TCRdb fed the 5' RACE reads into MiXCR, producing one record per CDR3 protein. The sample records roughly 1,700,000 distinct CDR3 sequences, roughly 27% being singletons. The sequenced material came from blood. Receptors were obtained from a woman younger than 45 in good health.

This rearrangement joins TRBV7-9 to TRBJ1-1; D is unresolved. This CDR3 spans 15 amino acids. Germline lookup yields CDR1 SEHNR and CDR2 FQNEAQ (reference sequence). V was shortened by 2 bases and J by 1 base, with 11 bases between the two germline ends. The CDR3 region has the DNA TGTGCCAGCAGCTTACGTCACGGCTCGAACACTGAAGCTTTCTTT. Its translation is CASSLRHGSNTEAFF. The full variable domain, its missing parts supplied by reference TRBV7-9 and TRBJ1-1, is DTGVSQNPRHKITKRGQNVTFRCDPISEHNRLYWYRQTLGQGPEFLTYFQNEAQLEKSRLLSDRFSAERPKGSFSTLEIQRTEQGDSAMYLCASSLRHGSNTEAFFGQGTRLTVV.

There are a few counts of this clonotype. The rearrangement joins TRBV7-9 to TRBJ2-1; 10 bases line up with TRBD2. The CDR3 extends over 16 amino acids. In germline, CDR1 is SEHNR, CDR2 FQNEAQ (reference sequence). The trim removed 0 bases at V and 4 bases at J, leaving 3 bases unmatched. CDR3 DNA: TGTGCCAGCAGCTTAGCCCAGCGGGGGGGTTACAATGAGCAGTTCTTC. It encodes CASSLAQRGGYNEQFF.

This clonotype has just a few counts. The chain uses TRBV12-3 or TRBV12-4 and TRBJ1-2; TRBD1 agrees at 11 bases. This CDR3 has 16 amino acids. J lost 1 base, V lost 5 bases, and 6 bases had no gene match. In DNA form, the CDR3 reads TGTGCCAGCAGTCCAACCGGGACAGGGGGTAACTATGGCTACACCTTC. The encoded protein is CASSPTGTGGNYGYTF.

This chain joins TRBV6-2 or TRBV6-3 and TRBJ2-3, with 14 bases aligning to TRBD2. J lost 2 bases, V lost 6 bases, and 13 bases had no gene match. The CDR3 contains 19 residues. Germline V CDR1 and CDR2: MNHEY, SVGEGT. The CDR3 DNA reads TGTGCCAGCAGCGCAGGACTAGCGGGGGGCCGTCCTCTCACAGATACGCAGTATTTT. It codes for CASSAGLAGGRPLTDTQYF.

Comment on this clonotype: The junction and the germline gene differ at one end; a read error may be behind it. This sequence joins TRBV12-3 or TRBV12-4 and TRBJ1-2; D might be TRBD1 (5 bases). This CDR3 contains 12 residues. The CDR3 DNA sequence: TGTGCCAGCAGTTTACGGGCTTGGGGCTTCACCTTC. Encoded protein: CASSLRAWGFTF.

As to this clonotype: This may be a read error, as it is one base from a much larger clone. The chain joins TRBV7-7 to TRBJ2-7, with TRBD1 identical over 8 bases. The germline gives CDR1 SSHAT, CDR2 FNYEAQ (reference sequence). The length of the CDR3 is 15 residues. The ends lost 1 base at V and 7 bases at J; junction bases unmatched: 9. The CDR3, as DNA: TGTGCCAGCAGCTTAGGGGGGACAGGAAGGAATGAGCAGTACTTC. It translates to CASSLGGTGRNEQYF.

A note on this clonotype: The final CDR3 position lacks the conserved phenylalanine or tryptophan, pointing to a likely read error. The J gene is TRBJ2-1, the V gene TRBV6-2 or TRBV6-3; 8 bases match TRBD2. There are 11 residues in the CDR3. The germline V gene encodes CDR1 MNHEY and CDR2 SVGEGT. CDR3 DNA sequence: TGCGCCAGCGGGGGTTGCAATGAGCAGTTCTTA. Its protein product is CASGGCNEQFL.

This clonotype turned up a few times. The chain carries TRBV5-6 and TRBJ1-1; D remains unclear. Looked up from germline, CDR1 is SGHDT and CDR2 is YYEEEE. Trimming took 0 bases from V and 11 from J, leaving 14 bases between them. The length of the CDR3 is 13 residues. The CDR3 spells CASSLAGRLAAFF. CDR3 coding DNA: TGTGCCAGCAGCTTGGCCGGGAGGCTGGCCGCTTTCTTT. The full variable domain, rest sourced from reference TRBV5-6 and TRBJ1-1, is DAGVTQSPTHLIKTRGQQVTLRCSPKSGHDTVSWYQQALGQGPQFIFQYYEEEERQRGNFPDRFSGHQFPNYSSELNVNALLLGDSALYLCASSLAGRLAAFFGQGTRLTVV.

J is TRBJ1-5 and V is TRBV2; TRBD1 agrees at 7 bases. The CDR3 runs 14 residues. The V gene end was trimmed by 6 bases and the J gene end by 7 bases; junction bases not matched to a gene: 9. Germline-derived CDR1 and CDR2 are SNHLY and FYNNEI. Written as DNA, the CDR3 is TGTGCCAGCAGCTCTGACAGGGTCGGGCAGCCCCAGCATTTT. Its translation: CASSSDRVGQPQHF.

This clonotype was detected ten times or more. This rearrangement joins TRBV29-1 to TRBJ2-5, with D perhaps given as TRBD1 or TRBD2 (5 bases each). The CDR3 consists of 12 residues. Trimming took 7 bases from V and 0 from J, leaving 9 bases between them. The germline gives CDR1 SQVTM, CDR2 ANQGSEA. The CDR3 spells CSAEGNQETQYF. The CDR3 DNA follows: TGCAGCGCCGAGGGGAACCAAGAGACCCAGTACTTC.

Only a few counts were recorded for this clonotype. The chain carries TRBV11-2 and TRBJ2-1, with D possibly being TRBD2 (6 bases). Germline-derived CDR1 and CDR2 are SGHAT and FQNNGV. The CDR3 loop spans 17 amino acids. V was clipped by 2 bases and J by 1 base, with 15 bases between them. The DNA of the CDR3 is TGTGCCAGCAGCTTAAGGAATCGCGGGGATTCCTACAATGAGCAGTTCTTC. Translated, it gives CASSLRNRGDSYNEQFF.

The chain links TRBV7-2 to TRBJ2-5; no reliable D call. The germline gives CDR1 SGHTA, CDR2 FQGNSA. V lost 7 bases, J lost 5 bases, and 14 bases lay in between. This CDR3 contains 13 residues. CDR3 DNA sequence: TGTGCCAGCACCACTGTCATTGGGGAGACCCAGTACTTC. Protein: CASTTVIGETQYF.

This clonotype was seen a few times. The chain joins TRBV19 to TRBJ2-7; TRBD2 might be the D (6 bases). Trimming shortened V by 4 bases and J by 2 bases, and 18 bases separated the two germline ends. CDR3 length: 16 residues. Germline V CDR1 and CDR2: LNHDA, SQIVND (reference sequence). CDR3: CASSTLGGTSAYEQYF. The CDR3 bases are TGTGCCAGTAGTACCCTTGGGGGGACCTCCGCCTACGAGCAGTACTTC.

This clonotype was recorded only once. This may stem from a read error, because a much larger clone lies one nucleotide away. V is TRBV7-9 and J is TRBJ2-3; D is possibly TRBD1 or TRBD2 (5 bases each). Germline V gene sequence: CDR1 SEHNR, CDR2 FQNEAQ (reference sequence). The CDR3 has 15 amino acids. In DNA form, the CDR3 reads TGTGCCAGCAGAACAGCCGGGACGGTCACAGGTACGCAGTATTTT. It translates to CASRTAGTVTGTQYF.

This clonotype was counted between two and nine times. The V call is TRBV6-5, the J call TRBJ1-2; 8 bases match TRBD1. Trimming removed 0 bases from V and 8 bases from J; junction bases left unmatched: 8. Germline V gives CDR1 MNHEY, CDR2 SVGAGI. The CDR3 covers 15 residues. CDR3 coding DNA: TGTGCCAGCAGTTACTCGAGACAGGGGCGGTTCGGCTACACCTTC. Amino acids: CASSYSRQGRFGYTF.

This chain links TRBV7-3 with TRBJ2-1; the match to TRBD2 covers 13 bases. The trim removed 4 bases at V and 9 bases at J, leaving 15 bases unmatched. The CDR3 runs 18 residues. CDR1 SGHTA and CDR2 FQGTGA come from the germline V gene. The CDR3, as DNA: TGTGCCAGCAGCTCGCCACCCGGACTAGCGGGGGCCCCGGGTGAGCAGTTCTTC. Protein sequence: CASSSPPGLAGAPGEQFF.

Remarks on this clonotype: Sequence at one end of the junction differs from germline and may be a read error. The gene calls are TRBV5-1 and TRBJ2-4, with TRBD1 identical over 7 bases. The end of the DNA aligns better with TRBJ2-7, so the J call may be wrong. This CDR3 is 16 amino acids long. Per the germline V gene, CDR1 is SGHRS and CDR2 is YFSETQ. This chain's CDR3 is CAGSLGRRGGRYEQYF. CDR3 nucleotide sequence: TGCGCCGGCAGCTTGGGTCGGAGAGGGGGCCGTTACGAGCAGTACTTC.

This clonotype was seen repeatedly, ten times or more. The CDR3 coding sequence is TGCGCCAGCAGCGTCGACATTAGCTCCTACGAGCAGTACTTC. Protein sequence: CASSVDISSYEQYF. The chain employs TRBV5-1 and TRBJ2-7; the D is unclear. Trimming removed 4 bases at V and 0 bases at J, with 11 bases between. Germline loops: CDR1 SGHRS, CDR2 YFSETQ. The length of the CDR3 is 14 residues.

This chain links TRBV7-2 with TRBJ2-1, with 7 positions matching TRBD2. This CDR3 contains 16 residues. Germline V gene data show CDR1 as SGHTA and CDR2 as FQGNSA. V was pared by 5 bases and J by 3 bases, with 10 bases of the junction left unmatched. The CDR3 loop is CASSRRGLNNYNEQFF. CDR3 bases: TGTGCCAGCAGCCGCCGGGGACTAAATAACTACAATGAGCAGTTCTTC.

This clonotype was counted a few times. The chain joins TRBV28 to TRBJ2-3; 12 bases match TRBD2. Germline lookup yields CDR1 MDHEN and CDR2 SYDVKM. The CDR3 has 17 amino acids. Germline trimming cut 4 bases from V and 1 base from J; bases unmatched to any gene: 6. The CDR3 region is CASSSGTSGLRTDTQYF. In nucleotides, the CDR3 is TGTGCCAGCAGTTCAGGGACTAGCGGGCTTCGCACAGATACGCAGTATTTT. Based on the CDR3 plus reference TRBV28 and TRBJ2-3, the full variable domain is DVKVTQSSRYLVKRTGEKVFLECVQDMDHENMFWYRQDPGLGLRLIYFSYDVKMKEKGDIPEGYSVSREKKERFSLILESASTNQTSMYLCASSSGTSGLRTDTQYFGPGTRLTVL.

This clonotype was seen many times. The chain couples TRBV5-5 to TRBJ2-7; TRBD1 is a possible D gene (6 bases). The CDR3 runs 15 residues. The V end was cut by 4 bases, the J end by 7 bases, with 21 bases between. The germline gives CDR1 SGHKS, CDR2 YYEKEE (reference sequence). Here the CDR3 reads CASSRGQFGTGEQYF. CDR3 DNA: TGTGCCAGCAGCCGAGGACAGTTCGGGACGGGTGAGCAGTACTTC.

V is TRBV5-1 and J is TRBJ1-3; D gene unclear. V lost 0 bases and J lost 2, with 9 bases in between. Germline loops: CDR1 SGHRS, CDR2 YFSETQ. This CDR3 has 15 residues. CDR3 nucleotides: TGCGCCAGCAGCTTGGATACGGCCACTGGAAACACCATATATTTT. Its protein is CASSLDTATGNTIYF.

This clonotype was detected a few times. The CDR3 loop reads CASKTIGIYEQYF. In nucleotides, the CDR3 is TGTGCCAGCAAGACTATTGGGATCTACGAGCAGTACTTC. This rearrangement joins TRBV2 to TRBJ2-7, with D possibly matching TRBD2 (5 bases). Germline V gene data show CDR1 as SNHLY and CDR2 as FYNNEI. V was pared by 7 bases and J by 3 bases, with 13 bases between. The CDR3 is 13 residues long.

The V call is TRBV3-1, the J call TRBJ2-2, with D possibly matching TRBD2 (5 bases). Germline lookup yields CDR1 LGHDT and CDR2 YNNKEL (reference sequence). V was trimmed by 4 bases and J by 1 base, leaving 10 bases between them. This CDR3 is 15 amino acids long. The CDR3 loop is CASSRLGVNTGELFF. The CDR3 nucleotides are TGTGCCAGCAGCCGTTTGGGAGTGAACACCGGGGAGCTGTTTTTT.